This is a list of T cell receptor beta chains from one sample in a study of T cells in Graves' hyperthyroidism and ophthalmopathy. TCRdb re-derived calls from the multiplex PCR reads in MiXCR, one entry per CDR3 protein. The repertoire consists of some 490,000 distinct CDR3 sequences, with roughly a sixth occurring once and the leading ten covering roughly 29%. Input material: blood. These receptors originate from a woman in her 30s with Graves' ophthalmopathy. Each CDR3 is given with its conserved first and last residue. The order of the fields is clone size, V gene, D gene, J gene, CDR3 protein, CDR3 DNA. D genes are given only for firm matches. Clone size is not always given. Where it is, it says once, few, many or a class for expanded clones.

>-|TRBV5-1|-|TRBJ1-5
CASSSDLGPQHF
TGCGCCAGCAGCTCCGATTTGGGGCCCCAGCATTTT
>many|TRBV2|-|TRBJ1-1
CASSETTNTEAFF
TGTGCCAGCAGTGAAACAACGAACACTGAAGCTTTCTTT
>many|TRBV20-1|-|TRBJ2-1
CSASGIGSYNEQFF
TGCAGTGCTAGCGGGATTGGCTCCTACAATGAGCAGTTCTTC
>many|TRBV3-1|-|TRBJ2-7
CASSQVAGIRYEQYF
TGTGCCAGCAGCCAAGTGGCAGGTATTCGCTACGAGCAGTACTTC
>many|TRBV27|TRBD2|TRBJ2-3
CASSFTPSGGTDTQYF
TGTGCCAGCAGTTTTACCCCTAGCGGAGGCACAGATACGCAGTATTTT
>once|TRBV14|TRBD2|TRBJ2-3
CASSQRGTSGSSTDTQYF
TGTGCCAGCAGCCAGAGGGGGACTAGCGGGAGTAGCACAGATACGCAGTATTTT
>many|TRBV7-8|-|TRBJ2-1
CASSLATGPTNEQFF
TGTGCCAGCAGCTTAGCAACAGGGCCTACGAATGAGCAGTTCTTC
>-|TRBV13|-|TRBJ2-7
CASSGGAEQYF
TGTGCCAGCAGCGGGGGGGCGGAGCAGTACTTC
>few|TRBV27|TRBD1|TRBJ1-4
CATGQASGIKLFF
TGTGCCACCGGACAGGCAAGCGGTATTAAACTGTTTTTT
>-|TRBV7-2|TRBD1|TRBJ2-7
CASSPWTGGIYEQYF
TGTGCCAGCAGCCCATGGACAGGGGGCATCTACGAGCAGTACTTC
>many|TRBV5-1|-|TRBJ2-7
CASSLDPGKAEQYF
TGCGCCAGCAGCCTGGATCCGGGCAAAGCAGAGCAGTACTTC
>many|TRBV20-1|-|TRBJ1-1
CSVRGTRTEAFF
TGCAGTGTAAGAGGGACGCGCACTGAAGCTTTCTTT